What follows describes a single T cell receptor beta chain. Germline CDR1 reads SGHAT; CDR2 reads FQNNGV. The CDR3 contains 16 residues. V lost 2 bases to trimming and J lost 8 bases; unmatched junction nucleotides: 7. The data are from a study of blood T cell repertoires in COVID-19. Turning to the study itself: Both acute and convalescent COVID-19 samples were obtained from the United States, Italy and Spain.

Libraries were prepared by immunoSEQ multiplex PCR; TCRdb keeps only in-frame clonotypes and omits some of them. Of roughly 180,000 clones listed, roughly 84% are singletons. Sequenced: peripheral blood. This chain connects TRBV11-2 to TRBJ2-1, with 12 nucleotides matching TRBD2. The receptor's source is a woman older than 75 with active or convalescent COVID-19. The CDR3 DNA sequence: TGTGCCAGCAGCTTACTGACTAGCGGGAGTTCGGATGAGCAGTTCTTC. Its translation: CASSLLTSGSSDEQFF.